Below are 27 T cell receptor beta chains sequenced from a single sample in a study of OX40 agonist ivuxolimab in advanced cancers. Library prep was done by the immunoSEQ multiplex PCR assay. Entries here come from immuneACCESS through TCRdb and include only in-frame sequences with V and J called. Some clones fail to appear in such tables; in the studies checked, an unresolved V gene covers under half of the shortfall, and the cause of the remainder is unknown. The sample records tens of thousands of clones, less than 95% of which are singletons. The ten top clones hold over 8.5% of the sample. The source material was CD4+ or CD8+ T cells sorted from blood, sampled in a trial of the OX40 agonist ivuxolimab. These receptors all stem from an adult with an advanced solid tumor such as melanoma, head and neck, liver or kidney cancer.

This clone appeared a single time. The chain couples TRBV28 to TRBJ1-4; tentatively, D is TRBD1 (5 bases). Trimming took 5 bases from V and 15 from J, leaving 25 bases between them. The CDR3 has 15 amino acids. CDR1 and CDR2 from the germline V gene are MDHEN and SYDVKM. CDR3 amino acids: CASSALGENLSEVFF. The CDR3 region has the DNA TGTGCCAGCAGTGCGTTGGGGGAAAATCTATCGGAGGTGTTTTTT.

About this clone itself: The same CDR3 also results from other DNA sequences found in this sample. The chain has TRBV5-6 and TRBJ2-7; no clear D gene. The V gene lost 3 bases and the J gene lost 0 bases, with 1 base spanning the gap. This CDR3 has 11 amino acids. Germline V lookup: CDR1 SGHDT, CDR2 YYEEEE. For the CDR3, the DNA is TGTGCCAGCAGCTCCTCCTACGAGCAGTACTTC. This translates into CASSSSYEQYF.

V and J are TRBV6-5 and TRBJ1-1; TRBD1 matches at 10 bases. Germline V gene sequence: CDR1 MNHEY, CDR2 SVGAGI. V trimming: 7 bases; J trimming: 1 base; junction bases outside the gene matches: 3. The CDR3 is made up of 14 amino acids. The CDR3 nucleotides are TGTGCCAGCAAGACAGGGGGCGCGAACACTGAAGCTTTCTTT. Translation gives CASKTGGANTEAFF.

The V and J genes are TRBV28 and TRBJ2-7, with 7 bases identical to TRBD2. The CDR3 runs 15 residues. Trimming cost V 2 bases and J 7 bases; bases outside gene matches: 11. Germline V lookup: CDR1 MDHEN, CDR2 SYDVKM. CDR3 loop: CASSLRDYLHLEQYF. In DNA form, the CDR3 reads TGTGCCAGCAGTTTAAGGGACTATCTGCATTTGGAGCAGTACTTC. Full variable domain (rest looked up from reference TRBV28 and TRBJ2-7): DVKVTQSSRYLVKRTGEKVFLECVQDMDHENMFWYRQDPGLGLRLIYFSYDVKMKEKGDIPEGYSVSREKKERFSLILESASTNQTSMYLCASSLRDYLHLEQYFGPGTRLTVT.

The V gene is TRBV19, the J gene TRBJ2-4; 15 bases map to TRBD2. From germline, CDR1 is LNHDA and CDR2 SQIVND (reference sequence). With V trimmed by 5 bases and J by 6 bases, 8 bases remained unmatched. The CDR3 is 17 residues long. This CDR3 is CASSVGLAGGPANIQYF. CDR3 bases: TGTGCCAGTAGTGTCGGACTAGCGGGAGGGCCCGCAAACATTCAGTACTTC.

The rearrangement links TRBV6-5 to TRBJ1-5, with a tentative D call TRBD1 (5 bases). The V end lost 7 bases, the J end lost 3 bases, and 10 bases lay between the germline ends. This CDR3 is 13 amino acids long. Germline V gives CDR1 MNHEY, CDR2 SVGAGI. The DNA of the CDR3 is TGTGCCAGCAATCAGGGTTCCAATCAGCCCCAGCATTTT. As protein: CASNQGSNQPQHF.

V usage is TRBV7-9 and J usage is TRBJ2-3; 10 bases line up with TRBD1. V shed 5 bases, J shed 6 bases, and the junction held 11 bases outside the gene matches. CDR1 and CDR2 from the germline V gene are SEHNR and FQNEAQ (reference sequence). The CDR3 spans 16 residues. In nucleotides, the CDR3 is TGTGCCAGCAGCCCTATAGTCCCGGGACAGGGGGATACGCAGTATTTT. This gives the protein CASSPIVPGQGDTQYF.

This rearrangement joins TRBV4-1 to TRBJ1-6; weak D call: TRBD1 (5 bases). Germline-derived CDR1 and CDR2 are MGHRA and YSYEKL. Trimming removed 4 bases from V and 1 base from J, with 14 bases in between. The CDR3 sequence is 17 residues long. The CDR3 loop is CASSPPRAGSYNSPLHF. DNA for the CDR3: TGCGCCAGCAGCCCCCCTCGGGCAGGGTCCTATAATTCACCCCTCCACTTT.

V and J are TRBV2 and TRBJ2-2; D is perhaps TRBD1 or TRBD2 (8 bases each). The CDR3 has 16 residues. Germline assignment: CDR1 SNHLY and CDR2 FYNNEI. Trimming removed 8 bases at V and 5 bases at J, with 21 bases between. DNA for the CDR3: TGTGCCAGCGCCCGGGGGGGACAGGCGATGACCGGGGAGCTGTTTTTT. Translating it yields CASARGGQAMTGELFF. Using reference TRBV2 and TRBJ2-2 for the parts outside the CDR3, the full variable domain is EPEVTQTPSHQVTQMGQEVILRCVPISNHLYFYWYRQILGQKVEFLVSFYNNEISEKSEIFDDQFSVERPDGSNFTLKIRSTKLEDSAMYFCASARGGQAMTGELFFGEGSRLTVL.

The rearrangement joins TRBV4-3 to TRBJ2-7; 9 nucleotides match TRBD2. The germline V gene has CDR1 LGHNA and CDR2 YSLEER. The CDR3 spans 15 residues. The V gene end was trimmed by 3 bases and the J gene end by 4 bases; junction bases not matched to a gene: 7. CDR3 nucleotides: TGCGCCAGCAGCCAGGTGCCGACTAGCGGTTACGAGCAGTACTTC. This sequence encodes CASSQVPTSGYEQYF.

V is TRBV5-6 and J is TRBJ2-7; 8 bases match TRBD1. The CDR3 sequence is 13 residues long. The V gene end was trimmed by 4 bases and the J gene end by 3 bases; junction bases not matched to a gene: 3. CDR1 and CDR2 from the germline V gene are SGHDT and YYEEEE. The CDR3 here is CASSGTGGYEQYF. The CDR3 nucleotides are TGTGCCAGCAGCGGAACAGGGGGCTACGAGCAGTACTTC.

V and J are TRBV7-6 and TRBJ2-5; 9 bases map to TRBD2. The tail of the sequence fits TRBJ2-7 better, so the J call may be wrong. The length of the CDR3 is 13 residues. Germline values: CDR1 SGHVS, CDR2 FNYEAQ. In DNA, the CDR3 is TGTGCCAGCAGCCCTAGCGGGGTTTACGAGCAGTACTTC. It codes for CASSPSGVYEQYF.

This chain uses TRBV6-1 with TRBJ1-3; no reliable D call. Trimming stripped 6 bases from V and 7 bases from J, with 10 bases between. CDR3 size: 12 residues. In germline, CDR1 is MNHNS, CDR2 SASEGT. The CDR3 DNA reads as TGTGCCAGCAGGGACGTTCGGAACACCATATATTTT. It encodes CASRDVRNTIYF.

This rearrangement joins TRBV28 to TRBJ2-1; D remains unclear. The CDR3 consists of 11 residues. Germline CDR1 MDHEN, CDR2 SYDVKM. V lost 5 bases and J lost 9, with 8 bases in between. Here the CDR3 DNA reads TGTGCCAGCAGTCCCCCCGGTGAGCAGTTCTTC. Translating gives CASSPPGEQFF.

In this sample, this clone turned up a few times. V and J are TRBV4-1 and TRBJ2-7; possible D gene TRBD1, 6 bases. Trimming pared 4 bases from V and 3 bases from J, leaving 7 bases between. The CDR3 is 12 amino acids. Per germline, CDR1 MGHRA and CDR2 YSYEKL. DNA for the CDR3: TGCGCCAGCAGCCCGGACAGCTACGAGCAGTACTTC. This encodes CASSPDSYEQYF.

The rearrangement links TRBV11-2 to TRBJ2-7; 7 bases map to TRBD2. Germline values: CDR1 SGHAT, CDR2 FQNNGV. The CDR3 has 15 amino acids. J gave up 6 bases and V 4 bases, and 12 bases lay outside the gene matches. CDR3 sequence reads: CASSSSGLTPAEQYF. The CDR3 bases are TGTGCCAGCAGCTCTTCGGGACTAACCCCCGCCGAGCAGTACTTC.

V gene TRBV4-1 combines with J gene TRBJ2-3; D call uncertain. V lost 0 bases and J 3 bases, leaving 7 bases between the germline ends. The CDR3 spans 14 residues. Germline V gene data show CDR1 as MGHRA and CDR2 as YSYEKL. CDR3 in DNA: TGCGCCAGCAGCCAAGATGGGGTTACAGATACGCAGTATTTT. It is translated as CASSQDGVTDTQYF.

About this clone itself: The same CDR3 arises from other DNA sequences in this sample as well. V is TRBV27 and J is TRBJ2-3; 8 nucleotides line up with TRBD1. After removal of 3 bases from V and 2 bases from J, the junction contained 1 base not matched to a gene. The CDR3 is made up of 14 amino acids. The germline CDR1 and CDR2 sequences are MNHEY and SMNVEV (reference sequence). Written as DNA, the CDR3 is TGTGCCAGCAGTTTGGACAGGGACACAGATACGCAGTATTTT. It codes for CASSLDRDTDTQYF.

V is TRBV7-2 and J is TRBJ2-5, with a weak D call TRBD2 (6 bases). Germline V gene data show CDR1 as SGHTA and CDR2 as FQGNSA. The germline V and J ends were trimmed by 6 bases and 4 bases, with 21 bases remaining between them. The CDR3 covers 16 residues. The CDR3 DNA reads as TGTGCCAGCAGTTCACCGGGACTGGGAGATATAGAGACCCAGTACTTC. Translated, it gives CASSSPGLGDIETQYF.

This clone appeared a single time. This chain uses TRBV7-6 with TRBJ1-1; a possible D gene is TRBD1 (5 bases). Germline assignment: CDR1 SGHVS and CDR2 FNYEAQ. V was pared by 1 base and J by 7 bases, with 10 bases between. This CDR3 is 13 amino acids long. CDR3 in DNA: TGTGCCAGCAGCTTAGACTTGGGGGTTGAAGCTTTCTTT. Amino acids: CASSLDLGVEAFF.

The genes are TRBV7-6 and TRBJ1-5, with TRBD1 matching 9 bases. CDR3 length equals 15 residues. Trimming removed 1 base from V and 2 bases from J; junction bases left unmatched: 0. CDR1 and CDR2 from the germline V gene are SGHVS and FNYEAQ. The CDR3 protein is CASSLGDRGNQPQHF. Here the CDR3 DNA reads TGTGCCAGCAGCTTAGGGGACAGGGGCAATCAGCCCCAGCATTTT.

V usage is TRBV7-9 and J usage is TRBJ2-7; a weak D match, TRBD1 (6 bases). The CDR3 extends over 16 amino acids. The germline V gene has CDR1 SEHNR and CDR2 FQNEAQ (reference sequence). V lost 6 bases and J lost 2, with 20 bases in between. DNA for the CDR3: TGTGCCAGCAGGGCCGAGGTACAGGGAAATACCTACGAGCAGTACTTC. Translated, it gives CASRAEVQGNTYEQYF.

The chain couples TRBV28 to TRBJ2-7, with a possible D match to TRBD1 (5 bases). Germline CDR1 reads MDHEN; CDR2 reads SYDVKM. Trimming stripped 6 bases from V and 8 bases from J, with 17 bases between. This CDR3 spans 13 amino acids. CDR3 sequence reads: CASRLNQGYQQYF. CDR3 nucleotides: TGTGCCAGCAGGCTTAATCAGGGTTATCAGCAGTACTTC. Based on the CDR3 plus reference TRBV28 and TRBJ2-7, the full variable domain is DVKVTQSSRYLVKRTGEKVFLECVQDMDHENMFWYRQDPGLGLRLIYFSYDVKMKEKGDIPEGYSVSREKKERFSLILESASTNQTSMYLCASRLNQGYQQYFGPGTRLTVT.

This chain uses TRBV6-6 with TRBJ2-3; TRBD1 or TRBD2 may be the D gene (5 bases each). The CDR3 is 16 residues long. CDR1 MNHNY and CDR2 SVGAGI come from the germline V gene (reference sequence). Trimming removed 2 bases from V and 2 bases from J, with 14 bases in between. Here the CDR3 DNA reads TGTGCCAGCAGTTACGAGGGGTCCGCCTCCACAGATACGCAGTATTTT. As protein: CASSYEGSASTDTQYF.

V is TRBV27 and J is TRBJ1-1; 7 nucleotides align to TRBD1. The CDR3 length is 14 residues. Germline V lookup: CDR1 MNHEY, CDR2 SMNVEV (reference sequence). V lost 5 bases, J lost 1 base, and 4 bases stayed unmatched. In nucleotides, the CDR3 is TGTGCCAGCAGTCCGACAGGGAAGAACACTGAAGCTTTCTTT. This translates into CASSPTGKNTEAFF.

This clone was counted once. The chain carries TRBV28 and TRBJ2-7; D gene uncertain. CDR1 is MDHEN and CDR2 is SYDVKM in the germline V gene. CDR3 length: 14 amino acids. Trimming cost V 10 bases and J 2 bases, with 18 bases left between them. CDR3 loop: CATTPMGIAYEQYF. CDR3 in DNA: TGTGCCACTACCCCTATGGGCATTGCCTACGAGCAGTACTTC.

This clone has a single count. The gene calls are TRBV7-9 and TRBJ2-1, with 9 nucleotides matching TRBD2. CDR1 and CDR2 (germline): SEHNR, FQNEAQ (reference sequence). V shed 7 bases and J 2 bases; nucleotides not matched to a gene: 6. The CDR3 loop spans 15 amino acids. Here the CDR3 reads CASTASSGAYNEQFF. DNA of the CDR3: TGTGCCAGCACCGCATCTAGCGGGGCCTACAATGAGCAGTTCTTC.